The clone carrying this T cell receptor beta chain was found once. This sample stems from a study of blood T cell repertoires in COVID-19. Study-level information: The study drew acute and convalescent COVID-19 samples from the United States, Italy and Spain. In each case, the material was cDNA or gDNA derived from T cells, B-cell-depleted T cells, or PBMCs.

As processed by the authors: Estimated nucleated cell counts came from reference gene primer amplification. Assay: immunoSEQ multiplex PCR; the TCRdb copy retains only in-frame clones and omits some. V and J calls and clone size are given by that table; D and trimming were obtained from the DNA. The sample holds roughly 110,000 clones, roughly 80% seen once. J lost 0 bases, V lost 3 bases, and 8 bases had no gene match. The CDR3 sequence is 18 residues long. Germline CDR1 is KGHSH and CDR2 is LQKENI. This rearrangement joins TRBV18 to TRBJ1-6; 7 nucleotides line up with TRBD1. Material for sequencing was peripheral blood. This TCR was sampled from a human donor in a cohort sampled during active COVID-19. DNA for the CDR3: TGTGCCAGCTCACCTCGACAGGGACCAAGCTCCTATAATTCACCCCTCCACTTT. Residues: CASSPRQGPSSYNSPLHF. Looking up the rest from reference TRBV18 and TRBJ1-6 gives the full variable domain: NAGVMQNPRHLVRRRGQEARLRCSPMKGHSHVYWYRQLPEEGLKFMVYLQKENIIDESGMPKERFSAEFPKEGPSILRIQQVVRGDSAAYFCASSPRQGPSSYNSPLHFGNGTRLTVT.